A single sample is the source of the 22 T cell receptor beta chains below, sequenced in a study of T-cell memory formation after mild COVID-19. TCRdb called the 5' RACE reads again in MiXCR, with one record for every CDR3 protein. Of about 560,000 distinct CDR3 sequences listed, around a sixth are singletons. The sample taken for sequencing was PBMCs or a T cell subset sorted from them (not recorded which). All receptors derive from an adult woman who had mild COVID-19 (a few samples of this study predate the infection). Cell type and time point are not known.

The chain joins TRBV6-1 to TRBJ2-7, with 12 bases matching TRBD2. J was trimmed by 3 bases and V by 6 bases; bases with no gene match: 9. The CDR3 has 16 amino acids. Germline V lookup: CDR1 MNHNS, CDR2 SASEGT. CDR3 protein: CASRSTSGSSIYEQYF. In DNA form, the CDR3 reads TGTGCCAGCAGGTCGACTAGCGGGAGCTCCATCTACGAGCAGTACTTC.

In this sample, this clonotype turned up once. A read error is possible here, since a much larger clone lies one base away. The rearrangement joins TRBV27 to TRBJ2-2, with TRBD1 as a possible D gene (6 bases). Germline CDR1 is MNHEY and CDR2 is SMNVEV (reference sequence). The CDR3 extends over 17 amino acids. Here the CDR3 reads CAISLVRTDTNTGELFF. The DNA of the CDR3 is TGTGCCATCAGTTTAGTACGGACAGATACGAACACCGGGGAGCTGTTTTTT.

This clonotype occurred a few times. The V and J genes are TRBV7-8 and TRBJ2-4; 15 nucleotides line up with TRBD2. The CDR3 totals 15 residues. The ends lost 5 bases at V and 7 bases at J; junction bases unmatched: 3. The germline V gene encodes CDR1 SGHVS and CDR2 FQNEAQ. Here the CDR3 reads CASSPGTSGGNIQYF. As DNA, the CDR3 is TGTGCCAGCAGCCCCGGGACTAGCGGGGGGAACATTCAGTACTTC.

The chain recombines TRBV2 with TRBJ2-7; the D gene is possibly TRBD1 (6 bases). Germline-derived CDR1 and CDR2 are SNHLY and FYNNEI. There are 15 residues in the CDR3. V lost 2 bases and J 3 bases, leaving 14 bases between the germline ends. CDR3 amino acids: CASSERGISIYEQYF. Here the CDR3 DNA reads TGTGCCAGCAGTGAAAGGGGGATTTCAATCTACGAGCAGTACTTC.

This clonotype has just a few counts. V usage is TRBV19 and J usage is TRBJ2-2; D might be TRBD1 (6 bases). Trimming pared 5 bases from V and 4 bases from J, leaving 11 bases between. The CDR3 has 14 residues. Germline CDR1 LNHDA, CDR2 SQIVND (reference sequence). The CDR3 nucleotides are TGTGCCAGTAGTGATGACAGGCCCACCGGGGAGCTGTTTTTT. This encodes CASSDDRPTGELFF.

CDR3 in amino acids: CATSRDFGDREIDQPQHF. The CDR3 DNA reads as TGTGCCACCAGCAGAGATTTCGGTGACAGAGAAATAGATCAGCCCCAGCATTTT. The V call is TRBV15, the J call TRBJ1-5; possible D gene TRBD1, 5 bases. Trimming cost V 0 bases and J 5 bases, with 20 bases left between them. The V gene's germline CDR1 is LNHNV and CDR2 YYDKDF (reference sequence). The length of the CDR3 is 18 residues. Full variable domain (outside the CDR3, taken from reference TRBV15 and TRBJ1-5): DAMVIQNPRYQVTQFGKPVTLSCSQTLNHNVMYWYQQKSSQAPKLLFHYYDKDFNNEADTPDNFQSRRPNTSFCFLDIRSPGLGDTAMYLCATSRDFGDREIDQPQHFGDGTRLSIL.

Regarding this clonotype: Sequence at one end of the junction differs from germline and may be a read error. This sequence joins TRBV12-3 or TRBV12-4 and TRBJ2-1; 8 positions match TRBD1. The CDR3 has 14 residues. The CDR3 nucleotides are TGTGCCAGCGGTTTCCGGACAGGGATAAATGAGCAGTTCTTC. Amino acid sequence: CASGFRTGINEQFF.

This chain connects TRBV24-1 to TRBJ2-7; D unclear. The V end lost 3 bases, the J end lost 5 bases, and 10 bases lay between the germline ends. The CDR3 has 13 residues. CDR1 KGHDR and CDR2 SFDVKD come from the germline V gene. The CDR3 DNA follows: TGTGCCACCAGTGATACTTCCTACGACGAGCAGTACTTC. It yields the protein CATSDTSYDEQYF.

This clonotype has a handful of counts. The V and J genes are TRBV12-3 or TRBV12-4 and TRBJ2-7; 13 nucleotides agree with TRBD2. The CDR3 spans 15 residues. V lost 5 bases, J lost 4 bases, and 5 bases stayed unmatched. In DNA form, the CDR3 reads TGTGCCAGCAGTGGGGGACTAGCGGGGAGGTACGAGCAGTACTTC. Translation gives CASSGGLAGRYEQYF.

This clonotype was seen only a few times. This CDR3 is CASSFPTRTQRQGRSGGTEAFF. As DNA, the CDR3 is TGTGCCAGCAGCTTTCCGACCCGTACCCAGAGACAGGGTAGGAGCGGGGGCACTGAAGCTTTCTTT. The chain is built from TRBV7-2 and TRBJ1-1; 7 nucleotides line up with TRBD1. The CDR3 totals 22 residues. V shed 3 bases and J 4 bases; nucleotides not matched to a gene: 29. CDR1 is SGHTA and CDR2 is FQGNSA in the germline V gene.

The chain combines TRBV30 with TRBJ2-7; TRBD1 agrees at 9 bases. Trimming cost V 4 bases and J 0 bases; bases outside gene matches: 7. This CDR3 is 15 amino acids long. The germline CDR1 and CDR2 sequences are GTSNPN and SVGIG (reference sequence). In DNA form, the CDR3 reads TGTGCCTGGACCTCGGGGACAGGGATCTCCTACGAGCAGTACTTC. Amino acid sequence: CAWTSGTGISYEQYF.

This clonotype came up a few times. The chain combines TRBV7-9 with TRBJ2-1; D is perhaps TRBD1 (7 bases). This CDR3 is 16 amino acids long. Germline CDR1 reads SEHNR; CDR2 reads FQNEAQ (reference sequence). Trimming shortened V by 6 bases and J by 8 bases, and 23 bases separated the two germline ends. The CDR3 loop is CASRGTTGTPDHEQFF. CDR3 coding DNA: TGTGCCAGCAGGGGGACGACAGGGACTCCCGACCATGAGCAGTTCTTC.

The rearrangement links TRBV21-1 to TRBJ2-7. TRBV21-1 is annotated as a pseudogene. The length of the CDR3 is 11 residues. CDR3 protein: CASRNWYEQYF. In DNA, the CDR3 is TGTGCCAGCAGGAACTGGTACGAGCAGTACTTC.

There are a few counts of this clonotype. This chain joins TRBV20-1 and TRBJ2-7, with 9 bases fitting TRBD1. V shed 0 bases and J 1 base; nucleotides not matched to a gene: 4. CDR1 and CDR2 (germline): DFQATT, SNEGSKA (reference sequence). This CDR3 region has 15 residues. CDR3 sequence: CSARDVGTGSYEQYF. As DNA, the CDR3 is TGCAGTGCTAGAGATGTAGGGACAGGGTCCTACGAGCAGTACTTC.

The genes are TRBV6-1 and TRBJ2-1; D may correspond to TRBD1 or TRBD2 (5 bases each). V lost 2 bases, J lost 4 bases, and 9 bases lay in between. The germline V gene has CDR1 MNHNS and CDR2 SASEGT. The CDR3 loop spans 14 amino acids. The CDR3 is CASSELGRYNEQFF. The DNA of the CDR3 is TGTGCCAGCAGTGAATTGGGACGGTACAATGAGCAGTTCTTC.

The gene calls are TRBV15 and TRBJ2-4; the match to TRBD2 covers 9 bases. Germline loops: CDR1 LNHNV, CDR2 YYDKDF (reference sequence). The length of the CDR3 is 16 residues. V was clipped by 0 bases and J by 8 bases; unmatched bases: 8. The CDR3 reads CATSRDQAGGLDIQYF. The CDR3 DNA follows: TGTGCCACCAGCAGAGATCAAGCGGGAGGTTTGGACATTCAGTACTTC.

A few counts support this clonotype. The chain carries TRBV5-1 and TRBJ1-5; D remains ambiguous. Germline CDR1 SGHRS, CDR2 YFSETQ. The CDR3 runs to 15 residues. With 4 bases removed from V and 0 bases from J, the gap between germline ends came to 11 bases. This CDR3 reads CASSPDGNSNQPQHF. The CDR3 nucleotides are TGCGCCAGCAGCCCGGACGGGAATAGCAATCAGCCCCAGCATTTT.

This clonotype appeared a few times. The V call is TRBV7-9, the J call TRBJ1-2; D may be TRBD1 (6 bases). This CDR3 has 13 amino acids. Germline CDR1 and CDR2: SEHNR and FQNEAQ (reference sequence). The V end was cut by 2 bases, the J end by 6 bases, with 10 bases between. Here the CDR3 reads CASSLMDSDGYTF. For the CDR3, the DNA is TGTGCCAGCAGCTTAATGGACAGCGATGGCTACACCTTC.

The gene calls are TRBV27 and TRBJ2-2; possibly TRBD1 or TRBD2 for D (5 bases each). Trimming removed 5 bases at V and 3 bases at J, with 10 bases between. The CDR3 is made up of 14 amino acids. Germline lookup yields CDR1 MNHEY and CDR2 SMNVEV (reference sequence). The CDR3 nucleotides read TGTGCCAGCAGTAAGCCGGGACACACCGGGGAGCTGTTTTTT. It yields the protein CASSKPGHTGELFF.

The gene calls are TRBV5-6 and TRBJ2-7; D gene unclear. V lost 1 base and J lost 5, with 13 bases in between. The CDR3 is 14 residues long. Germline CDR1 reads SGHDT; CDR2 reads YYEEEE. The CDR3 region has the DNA TGTGCCAGCAGCTTGAGACACTTAGCCCACGAGCAGTACTTC. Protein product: CASSLRHLAHEQYF.

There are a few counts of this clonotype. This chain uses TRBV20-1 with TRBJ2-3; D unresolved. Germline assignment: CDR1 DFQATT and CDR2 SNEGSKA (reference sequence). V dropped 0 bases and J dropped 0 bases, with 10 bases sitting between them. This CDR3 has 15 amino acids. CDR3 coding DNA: TGCAGTGCTAGAGATTTAATGACTAGCACAGATACGCAGTATTTT. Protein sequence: CSARDLMTSTDTQYF.

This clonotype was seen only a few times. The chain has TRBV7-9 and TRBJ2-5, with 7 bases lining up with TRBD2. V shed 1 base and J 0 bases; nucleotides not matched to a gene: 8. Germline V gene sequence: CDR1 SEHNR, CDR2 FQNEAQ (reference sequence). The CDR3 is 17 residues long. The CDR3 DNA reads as TGTGCCAGCAGCTTAGGTCTAGCGGAAGGTCACCAAGAGACCCAGTACTTC. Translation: CASSLGLAEGHQETQYF.